The subject of this entry is one TCR beta chain. As yet, its antigen is unknown. This sample was taken from a study of cytotoxic CD8 clonotypes in ibrutinib-treated CLL. Study-level points and caveats: Clonality climbed at ibrutinib response, then dropped toward baseline at progression.

Libraries were prepared by immunoSEQ multiplex PCR; TCRdb keeps only in-frame clonotypes and omits some of them. The data contain approximately 130,000 clones, around four fifths of them seen just once; the ten biggest clones take up around 3.3%. The TCR originated in a human donor with chronic lymphocytic leukemia. Sequencing was performed on PBMCs, taken after 24 months of ibrutinib treatment.

The CDR3 DNA reads TGTGCCAGCATTCGGGACAGGGGAGCTTATAGCAATCAGCCCCAGCATTTT. This sequence encodes CASIRDRGAYSNQPQHF. The J gene is TRBJ1-5, the V gene TRBV2; 10 nucleotides line up with TRBD1. J was trimmed by 0 bases and V by 7 bases; bases with no gene match: 9. Germline V lookup: CDR1 SNHLY, CDR2 FYNNEI. The CDR3 runs to 17 residues.